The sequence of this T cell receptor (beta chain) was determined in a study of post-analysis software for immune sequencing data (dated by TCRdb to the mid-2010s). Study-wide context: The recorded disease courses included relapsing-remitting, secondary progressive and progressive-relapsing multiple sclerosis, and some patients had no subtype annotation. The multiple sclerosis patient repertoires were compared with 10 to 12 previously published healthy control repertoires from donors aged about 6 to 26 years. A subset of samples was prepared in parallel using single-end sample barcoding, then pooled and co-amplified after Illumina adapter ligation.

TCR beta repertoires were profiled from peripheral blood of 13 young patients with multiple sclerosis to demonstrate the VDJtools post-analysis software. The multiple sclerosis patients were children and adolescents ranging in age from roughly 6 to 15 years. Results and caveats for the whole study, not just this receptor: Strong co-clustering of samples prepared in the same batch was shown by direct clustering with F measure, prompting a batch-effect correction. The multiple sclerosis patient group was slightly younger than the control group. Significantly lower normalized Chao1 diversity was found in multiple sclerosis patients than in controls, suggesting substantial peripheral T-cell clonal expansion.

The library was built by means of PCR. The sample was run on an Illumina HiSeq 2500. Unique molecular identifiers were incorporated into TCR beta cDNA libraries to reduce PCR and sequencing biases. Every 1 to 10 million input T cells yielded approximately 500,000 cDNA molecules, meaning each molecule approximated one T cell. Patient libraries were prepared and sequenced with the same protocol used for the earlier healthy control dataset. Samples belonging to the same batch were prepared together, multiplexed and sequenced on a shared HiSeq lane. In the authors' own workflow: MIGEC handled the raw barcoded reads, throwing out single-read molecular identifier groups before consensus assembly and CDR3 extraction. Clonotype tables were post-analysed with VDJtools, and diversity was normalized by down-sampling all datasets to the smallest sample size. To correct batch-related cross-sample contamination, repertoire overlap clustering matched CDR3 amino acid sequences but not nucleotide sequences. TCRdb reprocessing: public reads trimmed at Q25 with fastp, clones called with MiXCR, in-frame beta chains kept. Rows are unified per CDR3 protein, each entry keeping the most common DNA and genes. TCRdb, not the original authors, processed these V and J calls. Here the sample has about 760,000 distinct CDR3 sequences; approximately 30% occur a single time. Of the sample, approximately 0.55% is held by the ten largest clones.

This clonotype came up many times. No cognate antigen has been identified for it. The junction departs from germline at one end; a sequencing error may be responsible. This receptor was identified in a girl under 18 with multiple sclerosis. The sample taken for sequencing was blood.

The CDR3 region has the sequence CASSPGASTDTQYF. The bases read TGTGCCAGCAGCCCGGGGGCATCCACAGATACGCAGTATTTT. The sequence is built from TRBV5-1 and TRBJ2-3; the D region may be TRBD1 or TRBD2, each matching 6 bases equally. Sequences SGHRS (CDR1) and YFSETQ (CDR2) are obtained from the germline V gene. The CDR3 measures 14 amino acids from cysteine to phenylalanine. Of the read, only the CDR3 DNA is kept; its 42 bases are in frame from base 1.